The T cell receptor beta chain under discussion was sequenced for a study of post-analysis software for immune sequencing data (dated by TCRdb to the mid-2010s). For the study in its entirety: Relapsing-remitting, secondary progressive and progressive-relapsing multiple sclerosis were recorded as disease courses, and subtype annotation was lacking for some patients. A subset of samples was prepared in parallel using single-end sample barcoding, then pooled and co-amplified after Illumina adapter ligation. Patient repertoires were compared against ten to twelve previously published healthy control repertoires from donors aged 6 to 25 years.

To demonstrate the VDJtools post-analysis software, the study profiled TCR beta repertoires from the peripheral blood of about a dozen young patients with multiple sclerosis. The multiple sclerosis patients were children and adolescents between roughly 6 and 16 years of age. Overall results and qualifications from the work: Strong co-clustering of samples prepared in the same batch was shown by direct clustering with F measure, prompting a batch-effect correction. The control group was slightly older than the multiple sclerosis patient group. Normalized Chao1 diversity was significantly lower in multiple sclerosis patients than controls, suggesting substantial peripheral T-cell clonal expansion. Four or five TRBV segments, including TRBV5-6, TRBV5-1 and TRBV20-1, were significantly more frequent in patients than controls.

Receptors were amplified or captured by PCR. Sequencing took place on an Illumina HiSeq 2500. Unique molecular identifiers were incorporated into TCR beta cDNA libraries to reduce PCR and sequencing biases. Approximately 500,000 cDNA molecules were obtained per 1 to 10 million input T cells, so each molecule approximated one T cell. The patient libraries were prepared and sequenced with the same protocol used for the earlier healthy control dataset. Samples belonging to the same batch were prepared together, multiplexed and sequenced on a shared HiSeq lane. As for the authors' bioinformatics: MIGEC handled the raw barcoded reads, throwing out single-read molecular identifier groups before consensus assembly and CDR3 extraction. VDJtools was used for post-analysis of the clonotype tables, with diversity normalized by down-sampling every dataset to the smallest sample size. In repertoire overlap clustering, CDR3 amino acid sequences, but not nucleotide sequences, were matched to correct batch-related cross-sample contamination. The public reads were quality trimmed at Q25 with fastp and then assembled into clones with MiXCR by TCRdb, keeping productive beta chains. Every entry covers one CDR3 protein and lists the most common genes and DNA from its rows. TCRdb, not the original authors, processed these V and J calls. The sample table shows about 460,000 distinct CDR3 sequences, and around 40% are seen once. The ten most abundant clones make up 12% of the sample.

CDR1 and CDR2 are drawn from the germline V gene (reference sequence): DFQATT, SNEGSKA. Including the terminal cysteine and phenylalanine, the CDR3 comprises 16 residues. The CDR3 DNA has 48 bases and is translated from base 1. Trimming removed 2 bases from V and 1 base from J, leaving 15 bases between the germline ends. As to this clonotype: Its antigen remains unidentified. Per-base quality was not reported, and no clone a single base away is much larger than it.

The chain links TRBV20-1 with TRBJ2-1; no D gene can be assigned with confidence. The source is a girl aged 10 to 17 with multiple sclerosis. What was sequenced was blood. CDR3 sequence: CSARTAQSVSYNEQFF. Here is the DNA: TGCAGTGCTAGAACGGCCCAAAGCGTGTCCTACAATGAGCAGTTCTTC.